The present TCR beta chain was sequenced within a study of vaccination effects on CD4 cells after COVID-19. The CDR3 covers 16 residues. The junction had 11 bases not matched to a gene; V was cut back by 4 bases and J by 4 bases. CDR1 is SGHRS and CDR2 is YFSETQ in the germline V gene. The assay was immunoSEQ multiplex PCR, and TCRdb's table has in-frame clones only and misses some. The sample yields almost 70,000 clones, about 74% seen once. Sequencing was preceded by expansion of antigen-specific CD4+ T cells with viral peptide pools in the ViraFEST assay. Following 10 days of culture, CD4+ T cells were isolated. The participants, recipients of two vaccine doses, got either BNT162b2 or mRNA-1273. In regard to this clone: Its matching antigen is unknown.

The specimen was CD4+ T cells from PBMCs cultured with HCoV-229E spike peptides, collected after COVID-19 vaccination. V gene TRBV5-1 combines with J gene TRBJ1-2, with 9 bases lining up with TRBD1. The source of this sequence is a human donor who received a COVID-19 vaccine. The CDR3 sequence: CASSRTDRGGGYGYTF. In DNA, the CDR3 is TGCGCCAGCAGCCGTACGGACAGGGGTGGAGGCTATGGCTACACCTTC.